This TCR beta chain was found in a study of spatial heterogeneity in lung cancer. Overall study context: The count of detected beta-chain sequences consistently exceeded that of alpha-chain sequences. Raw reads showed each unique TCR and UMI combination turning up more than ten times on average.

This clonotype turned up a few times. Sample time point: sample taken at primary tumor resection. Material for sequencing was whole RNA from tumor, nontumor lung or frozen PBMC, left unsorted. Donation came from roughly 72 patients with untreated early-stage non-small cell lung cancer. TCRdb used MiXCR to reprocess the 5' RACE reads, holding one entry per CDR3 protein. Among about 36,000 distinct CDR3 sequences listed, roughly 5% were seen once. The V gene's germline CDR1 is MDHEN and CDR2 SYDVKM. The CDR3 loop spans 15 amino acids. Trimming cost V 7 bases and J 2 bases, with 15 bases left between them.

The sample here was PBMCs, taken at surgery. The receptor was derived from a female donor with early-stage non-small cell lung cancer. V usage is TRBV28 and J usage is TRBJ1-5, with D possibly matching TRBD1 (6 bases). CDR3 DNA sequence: TGTGCCAGCACCACGGGGGGGGCTGGCAATCAGCCCCAGCATTTT. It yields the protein CASTTGGAGNQPQHF.